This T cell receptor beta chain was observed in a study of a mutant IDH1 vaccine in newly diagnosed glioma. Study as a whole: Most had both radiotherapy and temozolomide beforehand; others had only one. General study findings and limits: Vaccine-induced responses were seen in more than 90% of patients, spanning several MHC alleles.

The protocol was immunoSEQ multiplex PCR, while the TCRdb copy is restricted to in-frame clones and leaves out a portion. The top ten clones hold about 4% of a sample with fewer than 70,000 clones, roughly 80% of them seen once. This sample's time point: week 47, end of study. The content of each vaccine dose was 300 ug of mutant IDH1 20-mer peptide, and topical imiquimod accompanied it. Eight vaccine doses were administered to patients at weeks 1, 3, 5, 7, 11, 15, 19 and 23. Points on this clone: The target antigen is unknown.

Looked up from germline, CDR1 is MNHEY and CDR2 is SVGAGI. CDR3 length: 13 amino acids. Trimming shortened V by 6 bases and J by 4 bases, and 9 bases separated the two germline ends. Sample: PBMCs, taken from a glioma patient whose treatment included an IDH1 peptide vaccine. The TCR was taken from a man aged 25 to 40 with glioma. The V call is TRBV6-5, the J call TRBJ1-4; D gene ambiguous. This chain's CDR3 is CASRANDNEKLFF. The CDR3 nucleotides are TGTGCCAGCAGAGCCAACGATAATGAAAAACTGTTTTTT.